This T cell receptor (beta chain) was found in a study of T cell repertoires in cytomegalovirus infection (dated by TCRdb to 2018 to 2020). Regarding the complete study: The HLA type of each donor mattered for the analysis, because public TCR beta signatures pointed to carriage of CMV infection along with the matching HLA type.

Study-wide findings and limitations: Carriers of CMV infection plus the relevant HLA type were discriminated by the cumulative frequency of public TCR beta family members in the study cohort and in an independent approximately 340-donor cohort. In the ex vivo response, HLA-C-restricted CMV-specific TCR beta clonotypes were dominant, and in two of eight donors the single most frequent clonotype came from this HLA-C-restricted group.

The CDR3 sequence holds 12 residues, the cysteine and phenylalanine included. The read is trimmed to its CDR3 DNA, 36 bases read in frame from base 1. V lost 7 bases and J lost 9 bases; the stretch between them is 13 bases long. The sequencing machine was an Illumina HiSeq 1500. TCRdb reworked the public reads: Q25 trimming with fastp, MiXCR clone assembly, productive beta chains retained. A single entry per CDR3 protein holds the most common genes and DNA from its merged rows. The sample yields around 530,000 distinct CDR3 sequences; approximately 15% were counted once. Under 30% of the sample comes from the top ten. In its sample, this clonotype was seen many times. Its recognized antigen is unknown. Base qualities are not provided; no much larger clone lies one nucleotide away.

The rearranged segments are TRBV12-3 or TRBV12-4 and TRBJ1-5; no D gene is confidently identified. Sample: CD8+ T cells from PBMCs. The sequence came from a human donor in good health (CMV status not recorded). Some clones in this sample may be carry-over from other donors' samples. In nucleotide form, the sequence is TGTGCCAGCAAAACCCTTTTCGGGCCCCAGCATTTT. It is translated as CASKTLFGPQHF.